This T cell receptor (beta chain) was sequenced for a study of T cell responses to AZD1222 COVID-19 vaccine. The germline V gene encodes CDR1 LNHDA and CDR2 SQIVND (reference sequence). CDR3 length: 17 residues. The V end lost 5 bases, the J end lost 0 bases, and 17 bases lay between the germline ends. Study outcomes and limitations: In all cases, repertoires were sampled only after the peak T cell response. Donor demographics were predominantly white British with a female majority; clonal diversity may be underestimated.

This clone has just one count. What it recognizes is unknown. Using immunoSEQ multiplex PCR, the repertoire was profiled, and TCRdb retains in-frame clones only, with some absent. Among about 81,000 clones listed, roughly 90% were seen once. The sequences come from peripheral blood, collected 28 days after the second AZD1222 dose. The origin of this receptor is an adult who received the AZD1222 COVID-19 vaccine. V and J are TRBV19 and TRBJ1-5, with D perhaps matching TRBD1 (5 bases). The CDR3 reads CASSAPPQDSSNQPQHF. The CDR3 DNA is TGTGCCAGTAGTGCACCCCCTCAAGACAGTAGCAATCAGCCCCAGCATTTT.